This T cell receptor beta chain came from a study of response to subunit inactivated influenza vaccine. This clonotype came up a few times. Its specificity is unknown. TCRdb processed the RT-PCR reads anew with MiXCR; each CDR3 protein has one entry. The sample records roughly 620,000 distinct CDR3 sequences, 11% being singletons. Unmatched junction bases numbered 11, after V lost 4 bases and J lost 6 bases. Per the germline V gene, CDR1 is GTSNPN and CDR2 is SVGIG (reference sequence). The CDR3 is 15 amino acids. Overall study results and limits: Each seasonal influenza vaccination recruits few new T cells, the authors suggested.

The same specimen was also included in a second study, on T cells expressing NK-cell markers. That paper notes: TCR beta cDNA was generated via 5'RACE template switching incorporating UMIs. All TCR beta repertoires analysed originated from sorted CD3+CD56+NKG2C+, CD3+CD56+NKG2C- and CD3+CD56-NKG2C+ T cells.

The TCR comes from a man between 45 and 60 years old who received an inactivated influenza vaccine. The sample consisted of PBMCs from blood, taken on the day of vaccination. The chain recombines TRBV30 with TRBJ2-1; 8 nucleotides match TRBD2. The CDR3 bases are TGTGCCTGGATCTTCAAGCGGACTAGCTCCAATGAGCAGTTCTTC. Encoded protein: CAWIFKRTSSNEQFF.